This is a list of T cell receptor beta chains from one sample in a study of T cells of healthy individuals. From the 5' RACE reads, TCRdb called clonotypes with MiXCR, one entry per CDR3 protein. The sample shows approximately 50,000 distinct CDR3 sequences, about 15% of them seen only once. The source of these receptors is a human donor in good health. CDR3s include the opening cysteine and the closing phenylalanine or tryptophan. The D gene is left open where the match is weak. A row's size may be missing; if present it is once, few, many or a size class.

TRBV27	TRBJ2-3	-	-	CASSHRWADTQYF	TGTGCCAGCAGTCATCGGTGGGCAGATACGCAGTATTTT
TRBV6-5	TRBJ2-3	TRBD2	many	CASRISPGGVPDTQYF	TGTGCCAGCAGGATTTCCCCTGGGGGGGTTCCAGATACGCAGTATTTT
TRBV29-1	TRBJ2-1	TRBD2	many	CSVEGLAGDGSYNEQFF	TGCAGCGTTGAAGGACTAGCGGGGGACGGATCCTACAATGAGCAGTTCTTC
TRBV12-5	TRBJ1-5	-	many	CASAQGFDNQPQHF	TGTGCTAGTGCCCAGGGATTCGACAATCAGCCCCAGCATTTT
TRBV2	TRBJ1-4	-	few	CATSGGGNEKLFF	TGTGCCACCAGTGGCGGGGGGAATGAAAAACTGTTTTTT
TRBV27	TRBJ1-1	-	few	CASSWGDKTGGTEAFF	TGTGCCAGCAGTTGGGGGGACAAAACGGGAGGCACTGAAGCTTTCTTT
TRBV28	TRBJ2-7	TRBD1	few	CASSPLGQVNSYEQYF	TGTGCCAGCAGTCCCCTGGGACAGGTGAACTCCTACGAGCAGTACTTC
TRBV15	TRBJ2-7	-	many	CATSREARSYEQYF	TGTGCCACCAGCAGAGAAGCTAGATCCTACGAGCAGTACTTC
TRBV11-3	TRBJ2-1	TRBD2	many	CASSLGAGGHNEQFF	TGTGCCAGCAGCTTAGGGGCGGGGGGCCACAATGAGCAGTTCTTC
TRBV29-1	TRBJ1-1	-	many	CSVVRLNTEAFF	TGCAGCGTAGTTCGATTGAACACTGAAGCTTTCTTT
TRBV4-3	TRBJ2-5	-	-	CASSQDLTPFGETQLETQYF	TGCGCCAGCAGCCAAGATTTGACCCCATTTGGAGAGACCCAGTTGGAGACCCAGTACTTC
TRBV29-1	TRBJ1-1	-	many	CSAHQGTEAFF	TGCAGCGCTCACCAGGGTACTGAAGCTTTCTTT
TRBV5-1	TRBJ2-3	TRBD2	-	CASSPGPYSSGPSTDTQYF	TGCGCCAGCAGCCCTGGGCCCTATTCTAGCGGACCTAGCACAGATACGCAGTATTTT
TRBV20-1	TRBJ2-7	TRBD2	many	CSVWGGEQYF	TGCAGTGTATGGGGGGGCGAGCAGTACTTC
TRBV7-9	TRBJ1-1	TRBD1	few	CASSLGQVYTEAFF	TGTGCCAGCAGCTTGGGACAGGTTTACACTGAAGCTTTCTTT
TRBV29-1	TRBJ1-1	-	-	CSVEDLGGGNTEAFF	TGCAGCGTTGAAGATCTTGGGGGGGGGAACACTGAAGCTTTCTTT
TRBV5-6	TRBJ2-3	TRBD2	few	CASSLGGGAADTQYF	TGTGCCAGCAGCTTGGGCGGGGGGGCGGCAGATACGCAGTATTTT
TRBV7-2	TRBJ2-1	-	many	CASSQTGGPVNEQFF	TGTGCCAGCAGCCAAACCGGGGGGCCAGTGAATGAGCAGTTCTTC
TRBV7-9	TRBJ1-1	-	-	CASSLGQGNTEAFF	TGTGCCAGCAGCTTAGGTCAGGGAAACACTGAAGCTTTCTTT
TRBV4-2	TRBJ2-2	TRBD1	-	CASSQGTGANTGELFF	TGTGCCAGCAGCCAAGGGACAGGGGCGAACACCGGGGAGCTGTTTTTT
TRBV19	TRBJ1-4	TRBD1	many	CASRRQGGSANEKLFF	TGTGCCAGTAGGAGACAGGGAGGATCAGCTAATGAAAAACTGTTTTTT
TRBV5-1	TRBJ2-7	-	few	CASSFWANSAGGTYEQYF	TGCGCCAGCAGCTTCTGGGCCAATTCAGCGGGTGGGACCTACGAGCAGTACTTC
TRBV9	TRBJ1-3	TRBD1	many	CASSVWDRGSAGNTIYF	TGTGCCAGCAGCGTATGGGACAGGGGAAGTGCTGGAAACACCATATATTTT
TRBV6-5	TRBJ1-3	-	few	CASSPGPSGNTIYF	TGTGCCAGCAGTCCCGGACCCTCTGGAAACACCATATATTTT
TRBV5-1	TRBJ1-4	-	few	CASSLDWGADEKLFF	TGCGCCAGCAGCTTGGACTGGGGAGCGGATGAAAAACTGTTTTTT
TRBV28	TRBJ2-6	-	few	CASSRPSGANVLTF	TGTGCCAGCAGTCGACCCTCTGGGGCCAACGTCCTGACTTTC
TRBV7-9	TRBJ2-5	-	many	CASSLTDGGTQYF	TGTGCCAGCAGCTTAACGGACGGGGGGACCCAGTACTTC
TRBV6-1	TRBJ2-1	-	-	CASSAQGYEYNEQFF	TGTGCCAGCAGTGCACAGGGATATGAATACAATGAGCAGTTCTTC
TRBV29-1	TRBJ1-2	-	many	CSEGPGYTF	TGCAGCGAGGGACCTGGCTACACCTTC
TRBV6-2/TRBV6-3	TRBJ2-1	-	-	CASSYSSLSGSGTSNEQFF	TGTGCCAGCAGTTACTCGTCCTTGAGCGGGTCAGGGACCTCCAATGAGCAGTTCTTC
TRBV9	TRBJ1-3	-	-	CASSVDLGSGNTIYF	TGTGCCAGCAGCGTAGATCTCGGTTCTGGAAACACCATATATTTT
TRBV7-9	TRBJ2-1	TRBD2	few	CASSGPFSGGNYNEQFF	TGTGCCAGCAGCGGCCCCTTTAGCGGGGGTAACTACAATGAGCAGTTCTTC
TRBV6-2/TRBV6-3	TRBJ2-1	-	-	CASSGTGRGTYNEQFF	TGTGCCAGCAGTGGGACCGGGCGGGGAACCTACAATGAGCAGTTCTTC
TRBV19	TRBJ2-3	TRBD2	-	CASGSGARDTQYF	TGTGCAAGTGGTAGCGGGGCCAGGGATACGCAGTATTTT
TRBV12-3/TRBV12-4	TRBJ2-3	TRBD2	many	CASSPGLAGHTQYF	TGTGCCAGCAGTCCGGGACTAGCGGGACATACGCAGTATTTT
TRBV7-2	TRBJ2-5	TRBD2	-	CASTLWTSGASRETQYF	TGTGCCAGCACCCTATGGACTAGCGGGGCCTCTAGGGAGACCCAGTACTTC
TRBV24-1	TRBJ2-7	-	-	CATSDPGIYVGEQYF	TGTGCCACCAGTGATCCCGGGATCTATGTGGGGGAGCAGTACTTC
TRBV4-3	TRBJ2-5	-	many	CASSQDTAKETQYF	TGCGCCAGCAGCCAAGATACTGCGAAAGAGACCCAGTACTTC
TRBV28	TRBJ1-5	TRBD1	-	CASSQDRVDQPQHF	TGTGCCAGCAGCCAGGACAGGGTGGATCAGCCCCAGCATTTT
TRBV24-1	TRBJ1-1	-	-	CATSDFRVTEAFF	TGTGCCACCAGTGATTTTAGGGTCACTGAAGCTTTCTTT
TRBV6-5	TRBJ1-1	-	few	CASSTWGKNTEAFF	TGTGCCAGCAGCACCTGGGGGAAGAACACTGAAGCTTTCTTT
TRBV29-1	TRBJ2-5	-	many	CSVAEGETQYF	TGCAGCGTTGCTGAGGGAGAGACCCAGTACTTC
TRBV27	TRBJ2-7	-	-	CASSLLQFPLRQYF	TGTGCCAGCAGTTTACTGCAGTTCCCACTTAGGCAGTACTTC
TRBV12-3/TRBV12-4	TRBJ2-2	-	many	CASSPDTGELFF	TGTGCCAGCAGCCCTGACACCGGGGAGCTGTTTTTT
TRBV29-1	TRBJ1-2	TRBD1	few	CSVEVGQGNYGYTF	TGCAGCGTTGAAGTGGGACAGGGGAACTATGGCTACACCTTC
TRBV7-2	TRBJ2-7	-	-	CASSFAVEQYF	TGTGCCAGCAGCTTTGCGGTTGAGCAGTACTTC
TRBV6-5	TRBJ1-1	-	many	CASSKWDGSNTEAFF	TGTGCCAGCAGTAAGTGGGACGGCTCGAACACTGAAGCTTTCTTT
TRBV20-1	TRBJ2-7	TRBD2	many	CSAREGESGRAMEQYF	TGCAGTGCTAGAGAAGGGGAAAGCGGGAGGGCCATGGAGCAGTACTTC
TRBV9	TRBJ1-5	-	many	CASSVGEISNQPQHF	TGTGCCAGCAGCGTAGGGGAGATTTCCAATCAGCCCCAGCATTTT
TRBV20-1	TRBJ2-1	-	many	CSARSNLAFNEQFF	TGCAGTGCTAGATCTAATCTAGCGTTCAATGAGCAGTTCTTC
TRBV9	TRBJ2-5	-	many	CASSASRLRDEQETQYF	TGTGCCAGCAGCGCCAGTAGGTTGAGGGATGAACAAGAGACCCAGTACTTC
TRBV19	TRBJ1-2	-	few	CASSITSRGYTF	TGTGCCAGTAGTATAACCTCTCGGGGCTACACCTTC
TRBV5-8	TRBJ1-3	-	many	CASSLRRITIYF	TGTGCCAGCAGCCTCCGGCGGATCACCATATATTTT
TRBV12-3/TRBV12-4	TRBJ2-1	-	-	CASSLNGAGGEQFF	TGTGCCAGCAGTTTAAACGGGGCTGGCGGTGAGCAGTTCTTC
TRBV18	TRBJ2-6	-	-	CTSSTAGQLSSGANVLTF	TGTACCAGCTCAACGGCGGGACAGCTAAGCTCTGGGGCCAACGTCCTGACTTTC
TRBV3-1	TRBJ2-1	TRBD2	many	CASSQGLGQFF	TGTGCCAGCAGCCAGGGACTAGGGCAGTTCTTC
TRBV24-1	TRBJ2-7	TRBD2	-	CATSGGLAGDLSEQYF	TGTGCCACCAGTGGGGGACTAGCGGGAGACCTTTCCGAGCAGTACTTC
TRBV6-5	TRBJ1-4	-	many	CASRRSGTQNEKLFF	TGTGCCAGCAGACGCTCCGGGACACAAAATGAAAAACTGTTTTTT
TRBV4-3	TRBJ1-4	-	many	CASSQVGRINEKLFF	TGCGCCAGCAGCCAAGTAGGCAGGATAAATGAAAAACTGTTTTTT
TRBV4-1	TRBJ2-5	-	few	CASSQDVEETQYF	TGCGCCAGCAGCCAAGATGTCGAAGAGACCCAGTACTTC